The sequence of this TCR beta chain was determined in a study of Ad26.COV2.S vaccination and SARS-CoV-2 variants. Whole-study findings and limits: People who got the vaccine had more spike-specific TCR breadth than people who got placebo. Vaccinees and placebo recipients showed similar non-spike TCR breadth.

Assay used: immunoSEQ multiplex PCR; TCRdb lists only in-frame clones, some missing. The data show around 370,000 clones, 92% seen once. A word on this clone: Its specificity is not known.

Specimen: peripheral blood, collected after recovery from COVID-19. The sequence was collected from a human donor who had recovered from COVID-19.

The CDR3 region is CASRAGGYNTEAFF. The CDR3 bases are TGCGCCAGCAGAGCAGGGGGCTATAACACTGAAGCTTTCTTT. V and J are TRBV10-2 and TRBJ1-1, with 8 bases fitting TRBD1. Per germline, CDR1 WSHSY and CDR2 SAAADI. V trimming: 6 bases; J trimming: 2 bases; junction bases outside the gene matches: 5. CDR3 length: 14 amino acids.